A single TCR beta chain is shown here with its context. The CDR3 is made up of 15 amino acids. The trim removed 6 bases at V and 5 bases at J, leaving 6 bases unmatched. Germline CDR1 MNHEY, CDR2 SMNVEV (reference sequence). This entry belongs to a study of blood T cell repertoires in COVID-19. The wider study: PBMCs, B-cell-depleted T cells, or T cells were the source of the cDNA or gDNA that made up the material.

TCRdb keeps only in-frame clones here, not all; method: immunoSEQ multiplex PCR. Altogether around 310,000 clones are present, roughly 91% being singletons, with the ten largest covering more than 9%. The chain has TRBV27 and TRBJ2-1; 11 nucleotides align to TRBD2. This receptor was taken from a woman aged 25 to 45 who had recovered from COVID-19. Sample: PBMCs or T cells enriched from blood (not recorded which). This chain's CDR3 is CASSLLAGGNNEQFF. The DNA of the CDR3 is TGTGCCAGCAGCCTCCTAGCGGGAGGCAACAATGAGCAGTTCTTC.